This entry describes one TCR beta chain. Its antigen is not known. The ends lost 0 bases at V and 9 bases at J; junction bases unmatched: 3. The CDR3 extends over 15 amino acids. The V gene's germline CDR1 is SGHTA and CDR2 FQGNSA. The sample comes from a study of cytomegalovirus exposure and HLA in healthy donors. PCR employed 60 Vbeta and 13 Jbeta primers. Profiling relied on immunoSEQ multiplex PCR, and the TCRdb table lists in-frame clones only, not all of them. The sample consists of some 100,000 clones, around three quarters of them appearing once. Whole-study results and caveats: An assumption of roughly uniform sequencing depth across donors underlay the presence/absence analyses.

The sequence was collected from a female donor in good health and CMV-seropositive. The gene calls are TRBV7-2 and TRBJ1-6, with TRBD1 identical over 9 bases. Sequenced material: PBMCs. The CDR3 DNA follows: TGTGCCAGCAGCTTAGCAGGGGGACAGGGTTCACCCCTCCACTTT. Translated, it gives CASSLAGGQGSPLHF.